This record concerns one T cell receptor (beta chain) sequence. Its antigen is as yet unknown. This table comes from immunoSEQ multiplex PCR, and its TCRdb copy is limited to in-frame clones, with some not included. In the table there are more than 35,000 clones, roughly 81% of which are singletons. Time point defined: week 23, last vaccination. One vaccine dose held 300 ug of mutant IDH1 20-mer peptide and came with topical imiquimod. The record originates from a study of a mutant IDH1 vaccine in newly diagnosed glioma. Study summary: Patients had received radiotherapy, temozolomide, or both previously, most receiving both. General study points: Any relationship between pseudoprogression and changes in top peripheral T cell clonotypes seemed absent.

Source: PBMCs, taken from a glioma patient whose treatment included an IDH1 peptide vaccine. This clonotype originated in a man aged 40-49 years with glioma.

The DNA for the CDR3 is TGTGCCAGCAGTCCCTCTGGGGCCAACGTCCTGACTTTC. This encodes CASSPSGANVLTF. This chain connects TRBV28 to TRBJ2-6; D unclear. Trimming removed 5 bases from V and 0 bases from J, with 2 bases in between. The CDR3 length is 13 residues. Germline values: CDR1 MDHEN, CDR2 SYDVKM.